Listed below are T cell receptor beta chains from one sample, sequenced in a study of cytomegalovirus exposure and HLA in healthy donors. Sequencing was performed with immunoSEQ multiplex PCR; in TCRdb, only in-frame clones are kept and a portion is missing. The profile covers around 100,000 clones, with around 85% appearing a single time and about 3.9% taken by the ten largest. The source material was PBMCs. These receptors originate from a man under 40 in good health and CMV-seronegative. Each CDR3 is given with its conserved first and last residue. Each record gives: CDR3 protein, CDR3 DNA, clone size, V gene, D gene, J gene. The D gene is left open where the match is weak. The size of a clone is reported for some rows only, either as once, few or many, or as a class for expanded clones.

CASSGRDSFSNEQFF,TGTGCCAGCAGCGGTCGGGACAGTTTTAGTAATGAGCAGTTCTTC,.,TRBV9,TRBD1,TRBJ2-1
CASSLQGGSTNEQFF,TGCGCCAGCAGCTTGCAGGGAGGGAGTACGAATGAGCAGTTCTTC,.,TRBV5-1,TRBD2,TRBJ2-1
CASSFWDRAEYEQYF,TGTGCCAGCAGCTTCTGGGACAGGGCAGAATACGAGCAGTACTTC,.,TRBV7-9,TRBD1,TRBJ2-7
CSVCGGLNTGELFF,TGCAGCGTTTGTGGCGGCCTGAACACCGGGGAGCTGTTTTTT,.,TRBV29-1,.,TRBJ2-2
CASSLTTGLAYNEQFF,TGTGCCAGCAGTTTAACCACAGGGTTGGCCTACAATGAGCAGTTCTTC,.,TRBV28,.,TRBJ2-1
CASSLLQLTYNEQFF,TGTGCCAGCAGCTTGCTCCAACTAACCTACAATGAGCAGTTCTTC,.,TRBV5-4,.,TRBJ2-1
CATSRRGSNQPQHF,TGTGCCACCAGCAGAAGGGGAAGTAATCAGCCCCAGCATTTT,.,TRBV15,.,TRBJ1-5
CASSSGTEFYGYTF,TGCGCCAGCAGCTCCGGGACAGAATTCTATGGCTACACCTTC,once,TRBV5-1,TRBD1,TRBJ1-2
CASSPALAGQSDTQYF,TGTGCCAGCAGCCCCGCCCTAGCGGGACAGTCAGATACGCAGTATTTT,.,TRBV28,TRBD2,TRBJ2-3
CASSLPPGQATSGANVLTF,TGTGCCAGCAGCTTACCGCCGGGACAGGCGACCTCTGGGGCCAACGTCCTGACTTTC,.,TRBV5-4,TRBD1,TRBJ2-6
CASRNRGGNTGELFF,TGTGCCAGCCGAAATAGAGGGGGGAACACCGGGGAGCTGTTTTTT,.,TRBV6-1,.,TRBJ2-2
CASSTLRTGSNTEAFF,TGTGCCAGCAGTACGCTCCGGACAGGGTCGAACACTGAAGCTTTCTTT,.,TRBV28,TRBD1,TRBJ1-1
CASSESWTSDEQFF,TGTGCCAGCAGTGAATCATGGACTAGCGATGAGCAGTTCTTC,.,TRBV2,TRBD2,TRBJ2-1
CASSVERGGHPYEQYF,TGTGCCAGCAGTGTGGAGAGGGGGGGGCATCCCTACGAGCAGTACTTC,.,TRBV2,.,TRBJ2-7
CASSEASGVNNEQFF,TGTGCCAGCAGTGAAGCGTCAGGGGTTAACAATGAGCAGTTCTTC,few,TRBV6-1,.,TRBJ2-1
CSVEGGSGELFF,TGCAGCGTTGAAGGAGGGTCCGGGGAGCTGTTTTTT,.,TRBV29-1,.,TRBJ2-2
CASRQGATGELFF,TGTGCCAGCAGACAGGGGGCCACCGGGGAGCTGTTTTTT,.,TRBV27,TRBD1,TRBJ2-2
CASSLGIWPSGGAGADTQYF,TGTGCCAGCAGTTTAGGGATATGGCCTAGCGGGGGGGCCGGCGCAGATACGCAGTATTTT,.,TRBV28,TRBD2,TRBJ2-3
CASSYRIQGSTDTQYF,TGTGCCAGCAGTTACCGCATACAGGGTAGCACAGATACGCAGTATTTT,.,TRBV6-5,.,TRBJ2-3
CASNDRWQFF,TGTGCCAGCAACGACAGGTGGCAGTTCTTC,.,TRBV6-5,.,TRBJ2-1
CASSPQGYGYTF,TGTGCCAGCAGCCCCCAGGGCTATGGCTACACCTTC,.,TRBV7-2,.,TRBJ1-2
CASSSTSGRAPYNEQFF,TGTGCCAGCAGCTCTACTAGCGGGAGGGCCCCCTACAATGAGCAGTTCTTC,.,TRBV13,TRBD2,TRBJ2-1
CASSLKGPGANVLTF,TGTGCCAGCAGCTTGAAGGGGCCTGGGGCCAACGTCCTGACTTTC,.,TRBV5-4,.,TRBJ2-6
CAKSTGEYPDTQYF,TGTGCCAAGTCGACAGGGGAGTATCCAGATACGCAGTATTTT,.,TRBV2,TRBD1,TRBJ2-3
CASSQQGATDTQYF,TGTGCCAGCAGCCAACAGGGTGCCACAGATACGCAGTATTTT,.,TRBV6-4,.,TRBJ2-3
CASSLVALAGTDTQYF,TGTGCCAGCAGCTTAGTGGCACTAGCGGGGACAGATACGCAGTATTTT,.,TRBV7-2,TRBD2,TRBJ2-3
CASSRQAAQYF,TGTGCCAGCAGTCGACAGGCGGCCCAGTACTTC,.,TRBV28,.,TRBJ2-5
CASSGTGGGGNTIYF,TGTGCCAGCAGCGGGACAGGCGGAGGTGGAAACACCATATATTTT,.,TRBV9,TRBD1,TRBJ1-3
CAISDLGGPLHF,TGTGCCATCAGTGATTTGGGAGGGCCCCTCCACTTT,few,TRBV10-3,.,TRBJ1-6
CSVPPHRGRNTGELFF,TGCAGCGTTCCTCCCCACAGGGGAAGGAACACCGGGGAGCTGTTTTTT,.,TRBV29-1,TRBD1,TRBJ2-2
CAISGQSEQYF,TGTGCCATCAGTGGCCAGTCCGAGCAGTACTTC,.,TRBV10-3,.,TRBJ2-7
CASSHTSGGDTQYF,TGTGCCAGCAGCCATACTAGCGGGGGTGATACGCAGTATTTT,once,TRBV7-9,TRBD2,TRBJ2-3
CASSLDSSGANVLTF,TGCGCCAGCAGCTTAGACTCCTCTGGGGCCAACGTCCTGACTTTC,.,TRBV5-1,.,TRBJ2-6
CASSPGTGDPQHF,TGTGCCAGCAGCCCTGGGACAGGGGATCCCCAGCATTTT,.,TRBV9,TRBD1,TRBJ1-5
CASSPRRLTGRGNEQFF,TGTGCCAGCAGCCCCCGTAGGTTAACAGGGAGGGGCAATGAGCAGTTCTTC,.,TRBV7-8,.,TRBJ2-1
CASRRDSGEETQYF,TGTGCCAGCCGCCGGGACTCAGGAGAAGAGACCCAGTACTTC,.,TRBV18,.,TRBJ2-5
CASSYSTGLNTEAFF,TGTGCCAGCAGTTACTCGACAGGGCTTAACACTGAAGCTTTCTTT,.,TRBV6-5,TRBD1,TRBJ1-1
CASSSTSGGYNEQFF,TGTGCCAGCAGCTCGACTAGCGGGGGGTACAATGAGCAGTTCTTC,.,TRBV7-3,TRBD2,TRBJ2-1
CASSLRGWNYGYTF,TGTGCCAGCAGCCTCAGGGGATGGAACTATGGCTACACCTTC,.,TRBV6-5,.,TRBJ1-2
CASSDRDHIQYF,TGTGCCAGTAGTGATCGGGATCACATTCAGTACTTC,.,TRBV19,.,TRBJ2-4
CANRQGATNYEQYF,TGTGCCAACCGACAGGGGGCAACGAATTACGAGCAGTACTTC,.,TRBV6-4,TRBD1,TRBJ2-7
CASTTGDKNIQYF,TGTGCCTCCACGACAGGGGACAAAAACATTCAGTACTTC,.,TRBV30,TRBD1,TRBJ2-4
CSVEGEGYGYTF,TGCAGCGTTGAAGGGGAGGGTTATGGCTACACCTTC,once,TRBV29-1,.,TRBJ1-2
CASSALAGVVRETQYF,TGTGCCAGCAGCGCACTAGCGGGGGTTGTGAGAGAGACCCAGTACTTC,.,TRBV9,TRBD2,TRBJ2-5
CASSTLDRGESPLHF,TGTGCCAGCAGCACCCTCGACAGGGGTGAATCACCCCTCCACTTT,once,TRBV16,TRBD1,TRBJ1-6
CASSDNLQSEQYF,TGTGCCAGCAGCGATAATTTACAAAGCGAGCAGTACTTC,.,TRBV11-2,.,TRBJ2-7
CSVQGKQETQYF,TGCAGCGTACAGGGGAAACAAGAGACCCAGTACTTC,.,TRBV29-1,TRBD1,TRBJ2-5
CASISAPGLSTEAFF,TGTGCCAGCATCTCCGCTCCGGGGTTGAGCACTGAAGCTTTCTTT,.,TRBV28,.,TRBJ1-1
CASSQGSGPSYEQYF,TGCGCCAGCAGCCAAGGTAGCGGGCCCTCCTACGAGCAGTACTTC,.,TRBV4-3,TRBD2,TRBJ2-7
CASSYRSYPYNEQFF,TGTGCCAGCAGTTATAGGAGTTATCCTTACAATGAGCAGTTCTTC,.,TRBV6-5,.,TRBJ2-1
CASSLGERVSGELFF,TGTGCCAGCAGCTTGGGGGAGAGGGTATCCGGGGAGCTGTTTTTT,.,TRBV5-6,.,TRBJ2-2
CANTDGTYEQYF,TGTGCCAACACGGACGGGACCTACGAGCAGTACTTC,.,TRBV2,.,TRBJ2-7
CSVARDRGLAGANVLTF,TGCAGCGTGGCCCGGGACAGGGGTCTTGCAGGGGCCAACGTCCTGACTTTC,.,TRBV29-1,TRBD1,TRBJ2-6